This is a list of T cell receptor beta chains from one sample in a study of blood T cell repertoires in COVID-19. Using immunoSEQ multiplex PCR, the repertoire was profiled, and TCRdb retains in-frame clones only, with some absent. The table shows fewer than 350,000 clones, with 70% to 90% occurring only once. Sequences were obtained from PBMCs or T cells enriched from blood (not recorded which). All receptors derive from a middle-aged woman who had recovered from COVID-19. Each CDR3 is given with its conserved first and last residue. D genes are given only for firm matches. Clone size appears in some rows only: once, few, many, or a class for an expanded clone.

d_call clone_size j_call v_call cdr3_nt cdr3_aa
- - TRBJ2-2 TRBV19 TGTGCCAGTAGTCGGCGGTCGGTCAACACCGGGGAGCTGTTTTTT CASSRRSVNTGELFF
- few TRBJ2-7 TRBV7-8 TGTGCCAGCAGCCCCGCGCCAGGGCCCTACGAGCAGTACTTC CASSPAPGPYEQYF
- - TRBJ1-2 TRBV7-9 TGTGCCAGCAGCGTAGACACTGGCTACACCTTC CASSVDTGYTF
- - TRBJ2-7 TRBV6-1 TGTGCCAGCAGTGAAGGCCCAGTTCCCTACGAGCAGTACTTC CASSEGPVPYEQYF
- - TRBJ2-2 TRBV7-2 TGTGCCAGCAGCTTAGTGTTGAGGCCCGGGGAGCTGTTTTTT CASSLVLRPGELFF
TRBD1 - TRBJ2-7 TRBV11-3 TGTGCCAGCAGCTGGACAGGGGGCTACGAGCAGTACTTC CASSWTGGYEQYF
TRBD2 - TRBJ2-3 TRBV7-2 TGTGCCAGCACCCCCGCGGGGGGCCTCACAGATACGCAGTATTTT CASTPAGGLTDTQYF
- - TRBJ1-4 TRBV19 TGTGCCAGTAGTATACAGGGGACTAATGAAAAACTGTTTTTT CASSIQGTNEKLFF
- - TRBJ2-3 TRBV27 TGTGCCAGCAGAATACAGGTTAGCAGGGATACGCAGTATTTT CASRIQVSRDTQYF
TRBD1 - TRBJ1-4 TRBV2 TGTGCCAGCGCACAGGGGAATGAAAAACTGTTTTTT CASAQGNEKLFF
- - TRBJ1-2 TRBV19 TGTGCCAGTAGAGGACTGAATAACTATGGCTACACCTTC CASRGLNNYGYTF
- - TRBJ2-4 TRBV5-1 TGCGCCAGCAGCTTGGGGACAGCCGGGGAAAACATTCAGTACTTC CASSLGTAGENIQYF
TRBD2 - TRBJ2-1 TRBV15 TGTGCCACCAGCAGAGGAGGAGCGGGGGGGTACAATGAGCAGTTCTTC CATSRGGAGGYNEQFF
TRBD1 once TRBJ2-4 TRBV6-5 TGTGCCAGCAGAGGACAGGGGGGGGCCAAAAACATTCAGTACTTC CASRGQGGAKNIQYF
TRBD1 - TRBJ1-5 TRBV6-2/TRBV6-3 TGTGCCAGCAGTTACCTCCGGGACAGGGGAATTAGCAATCAGCCCCAGCATTTT CASSYLRDRGISNQPQHF
TRBD1 - TRBJ1-2 TRBV19 TGTGCCAGTACCGCGACAGGGGGACAAGGCTACACCTTC CASTATGGQGYTF
- - TRBJ2-1 TRBV5-1 TGCGCCAGCAGCTTGCCTGGTAGCGAGCAGTTCTTC CASSLPGSEQFF
- - TRBJ2-5 TRBV19 TGTGCCAGTAGTATAGATCCTACAGGGTCGAAAGAGACCCAGTACTTC CASSIDPTGSKETQYF
TRBD2 - TRBJ2-5 TRBV27 TGTGCCAGCATTAGTAGCGGGGGGAATCAAGAGACCCAGTACTTC CASISSGGNQETQYF
- - TRBJ2-5 TRBV21-1 TGTGCCAGCAGGAAAACAGGGGGTCAAGAGACCCAGTACTTC CASRKTGGQETQYF
- - TRBJ2-6 TRBV10-3 TGTGCCATCAGTGGAGAGGGTGCTGGGGCCAACGTCCTGACTTTC CAISGEGAGANVLTF
- - TRBJ2-1 TRBV7-8 TGTGCCAGCAGCTTAGGTGCGGGTGTTTCCTACAATGAGCAGTTCTTC CASSLGAGVSYNEQFF
TRBD1 - TRBJ1-2 TRBV19 TGTGCCAGTAGCCCCGGGACAGGGGGTAACTATGGCTACACCTTC CASSPGTGGNYGYTF
TRBD1 - TRBJ2-5 TRBV6-2/TRBV6-3 TGTGCCAGCAGTTACGCCCGGGACAGGGAGGGTGGAGAGACCCAGTACTTC CASSYARDREGGETQYF
TRBD1 once TRBJ2-5 TRBV19 TGTGCCAGTAGTACCGGACAGGGGGAAGGGAAGACCCAGTACTTC CASSTGQGEGKTQYF
TRBD1 few TRBJ2-3 TRBV6-5 TGTGCCAGCACCCCGAGGGACAGGAGCACAGATACGCAGTATTTT CASTPRDRSTDTQYF